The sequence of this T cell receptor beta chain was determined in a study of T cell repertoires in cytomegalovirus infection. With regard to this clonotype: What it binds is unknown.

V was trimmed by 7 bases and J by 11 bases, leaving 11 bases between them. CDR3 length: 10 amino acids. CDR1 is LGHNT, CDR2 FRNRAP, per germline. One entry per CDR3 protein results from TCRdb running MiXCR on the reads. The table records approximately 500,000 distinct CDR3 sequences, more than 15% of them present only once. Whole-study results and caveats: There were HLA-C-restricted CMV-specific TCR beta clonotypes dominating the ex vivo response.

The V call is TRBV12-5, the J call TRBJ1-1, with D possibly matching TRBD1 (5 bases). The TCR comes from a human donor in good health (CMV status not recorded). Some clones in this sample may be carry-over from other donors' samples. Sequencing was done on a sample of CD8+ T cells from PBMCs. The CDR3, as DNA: TGTGCTAGTGCGGGGGAATTTGCTTTCTTT. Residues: CASAGEFAFF.